This paragraph covers one T cell receptor (beta chain) sequence. These data come from a study of early T cells in non-severe SARS-CoV-2 infection. Study summary: The sequenced material was bulk RNA from unsorted whole blood, and its chains were unpaired.

TCRdb processed the 5' RACE reads anew with MiXCR; each CDR3 protein has one entry. Of about 130,000 distinct CDR3 sequences listed, more than 12% were seen once; the top ten hold roughly 22%. Trimming shortened V by 3 bases and J by 5 bases, and 14 bases separated the two germline ends. The CDR3 totals 15 residues. Input material: whole blood. The V and J genes are TRBV12-3 or TRBV12-4 and TRBJ2-1; D might be TRBD2 (7 bases). The sequence was collected from an adult who was a healthcare worker with PCR-confirmed SARS-CoV-2 infection or an uninfected control (not recorded which). CDR3 DNA: TGTGCCAGCAGTTTTGGTCGCGGGGGCCACAATGAGCAGTTCTTC. Amino acids: CASSFGRGGHNEQFF.